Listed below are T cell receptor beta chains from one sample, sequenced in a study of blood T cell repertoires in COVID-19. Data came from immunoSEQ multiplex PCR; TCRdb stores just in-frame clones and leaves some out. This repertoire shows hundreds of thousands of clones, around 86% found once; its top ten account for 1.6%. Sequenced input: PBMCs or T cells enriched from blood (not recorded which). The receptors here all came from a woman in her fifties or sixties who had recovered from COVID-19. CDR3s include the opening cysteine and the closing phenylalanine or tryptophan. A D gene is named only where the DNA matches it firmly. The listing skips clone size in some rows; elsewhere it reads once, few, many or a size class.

TGTGCCAGCAGCTTAGACCGGACAGCTAATTCACCCCTCCACTTT	CASSLDRTANSPLHF	TRBJ1-6	TRBV7-9	.	.
TGTGCCAGCAGTTCGTGGGTAGGCGGTGGGGAGACCCAGTACTTC	CASSSWVGGGETQYF	TRBJ2-5	TRBV14	.	.
TGTGCCAGCAGTTTTGCGGGAGGGACAAATGAGCAGTTCTTC	CASSFAGGTNEQFF	TRBJ2-1	TRBV25-1	TRBD2	once
TGTGCCAGCAGTGACCCGACAGGTTACGAGCAGTACTTC	CASSDPTGYEQYF	TRBJ2-7	TRBV25-1	.	few
TGTGCCAGCAGCTCACAGGGGCAGTTAGGCACAGATACGCAGTATTTT	CASSSQGQLGTDTQYF	TRBJ2-3	TRBV7-9	TRBD1	.
TGCAGCGTCGTCACTAGCGGGATTGACACCGGGGAGCTGTTTTTT	CSVVTSGIDTGELFF	TRBJ2-2	TRBV29-1	TRBD2	.
TGTGCCAGCAGTTATCAACAGGGTAACGGTGGCTACACCTTC	CASSYQQGNGGYTF	TRBJ1-2	TRBV6-2/TRBV6-3	.	few
TGTGCCAGCAGCAAGGGACAGGGTGACAATCAGCCCCAGCATTTT	CASSKGQGDNQPQHF	TRBJ1-5	TRBV6-5	TRBD1	once
TGCGCCAGCAGCATACAGACAGGGGGCAAAGAGACCCAGTACTTC	CASSIQTGGKETQYF	TRBJ2-5	TRBV5-1	TRBD1	.
TGTGCCAGCTCAACAAGACAGGGAGCGCTTTCACCCCTCCACTTT	CASSTRQGALSPLHF	TRBJ1-6	TRBV18	TRBD1	.
TGTGCCAGCAGTGACGTTTTGCTAGCGGGAGGCGGGTATGAGCAGTTCTTC	CASSDVLLAGGGYEQFF	TRBJ2-1	TRBV2	TRBD2	once
TGCGCCAGCAGCCAAGCGGGACAGCCCCAGCATTTT	CASSQAGQPQHF	TRBJ1-5	TRBV4-1	.	.
TGCGCCAGCAGCTTGGGTTCGACTAGCGGGAGTATTGGCTACGAGCAGTACTTC	CASSLGSTSGSIGYEQYF	TRBJ2-7	TRBV5-1	TRBD2	once
TGTGCCAGAAGCTTGGTGGCGGCGCGGTCTTCACCCCTCCACTTT	CARSLVAARSSPLHF	TRBJ1-6	TRBV5-3	.	.